The present T cell receptor (beta chain) was sequenced within a study of cytomegalovirus exposure and HLA in healthy donors (dated by TCRdb to about 2017). With respect to the entire study: According to an earlier analysis of several hundred of the donors, about 190 million T cells yielded roughly 110 million unique TCR beta sequences and about 280 Gb of sequence data. The study combined high-throughput TCR immunosequencing, statistical association of individual TCRs with disease status, and machine learning to predict cytomegalovirus infection status. Every repertoire in the discovery cohort had been generated on one and the same sequencing platform. Four to six DR-DQ haplotypes were handled as single units for association and clustering, since linkage in the cohort was strong. Both class I and class II loci were covered by HLA typing, at four-digit resolution. The T cell repertoires of under 700 subjects were profiled by immunosequencing and related to cytomegalovirus serostatus. Approximately 300 gigabases of sequencing data and about 92 million unique TCR sequences made up an early release that covered approximately 650 HLA-typed donors. The genetic ancestry cluster associated with self-reported Caucasian donors included 81% of the roughly 380 genotyped donors. Genome-wide SNP genotypes for about 65% of the roughly 670 donors were used in a later genetic analysis, which treated that subset as a discovery cohort. Typing coverage varied by locus: roughly 620-640 donors for A, B, C, DRB1 and DQB1; around 560 for DQA1; about 600 for DPA1; roughly 470 for DPB1. The later analysis used no new phenotypic data to find candidate immune exposures, relying instead on TCR beta sequences and their occurrence across donors. Donor age, sex, ethnicity and CMV serostatus were compiled alongside the repertoire data. In a later analysis, previously published TCR beta repertoires from several hundred donors were re-analyzed and high-resolution HLA genotyping was added so that TCR occurrence patterns could be studied. Besides the first cohort of 550 to 750 subjects, a separate validation cohort made up of over a hundred different subjects was used. In an earlier analysis of roughly 580 of the donors, high-throughput TCR beta sequencing was used to judge whether each TCR beta V gene segment behaved as functional or pseudogenic. The study was designed to test whether signatures of past pathogen exposure could be identified by cataloging public T cell receptors. Among about 400 genotyped donors of the cohort, an average of around 250,000 unique TCR beta nucleotide sequences was sequenced per donor, of which 15% to 20% were non-productive. Summary of the overall study and its limitations: Linkage disequilibrium might explain the correlated functional status among segregating V segments, but an unknown experimental factor could not be ruled out. A further reported finding was that TCR beta sequences accurately predicted the HLA-A and HLA-B alleles for most subjects in the first cohort. In the study, around 150 TCR beta chains were listed as associated with cytomegalovirus. According to a later analysis, most CMV-associated TCR beta chains appeared to be HLA-restricted, and the HLA associations seemed to be driven largely by CMV exposure. This cohort had only TCR beta chains sequenced, and the lack of alpha or paired-chain data limited which features could be detected. A later genetic analysis associated a missense DCLRE1C variant with V-gene and J-gene trimming of TCR beta chains, and an independent cohort replicated the association. A cluster of highly shared sequence variants was judged likely to be a technical artifact of the sequencing pipeline. Immune exposure information for the cohort was limited to CMV serostatus. Because HLA typing was unavailable for some donors at each locus, only the typed subset was used in association tests. In a later analysis, several top co-occurrence clusters were reported to appear linked to parvovirus B19, influenza, CMV and Epstein-Barr virus. In vitro tests confirmed that a few of the cytomegalovirus-associated TCR beta chains recognize cytomegalovirus antigens. According to a later analysis, TCR association rates differed among HLA loci, with DRB1 alleles showing the most associated TCRs and HLA-C alleles showing the fewest. The authors suggested that the approach could potentially be extended to other disease states and immunological phenotypes. Most TCR sequences were observed very rarely across donors, whereas some public TCRs were present in many individuals. A later analysis found that HLA-associated TCR beta chains were more clonally expanded and had lower generation probabilities than equally common non-associated chains. Because counts were too low, some 17 rarely observed V segments, including chromosome 9 orphons, were excluded from the earlier analysis of 587 of the donors. According to a later genetic analysis, donors in an Asian-associated ancestry cluster had fewer N-insertions in productive TCRs than the approximately 630-donor mean. The classifier was reported to diagnose cytomegalovirus status with high specificity and sensitivity in both the original and validation cohorts. In a later analysis, 15,000 to 20,000 TCR beta sequences were associated with specific HLA alleles at a false discovery rate of 0.05. Broadly in line with IMGT annotations, most TCR beta V segments showed up in productive rearrangements about 87% or about 30% of the time in an earlier analysis of under 700 of the donors. Presence/absence analyses assumed roughly uniform sequencing depth across donors, an assumption that may not hold. Assigning TCR associations to individual alleles was difficult when HLA alleles, especially DR and DQ, strongly co-occurred.

The cohort comprised 710 or so healthy bone marrow donors. Cohort members were all nominally healthy when sampled, although unrecorded immune exposures were likely present. The donor tested CMV seropositive and was one of the 289 seropositive cohort members. A peripheral blood sample was collected from each donor, and TCR beta sequencing was performed on peripheral blood mononuclear cells. Genomic DNA was extracted from the blood cell samples with the Qiagen DNeasy Blood Extraction Kit. The method was the immunoSEQ multiplex PCR assay. The multiplex PCR relied on a mix of 60 forward primers for TCR Vbeta segments and 13 reverse primers for TCR Jbeta segments. The CDR3 region of rearranged TCR beta genes was amplified from genomic DNA by a multiplex PCR assay. Amplified TCR beta libraries were sequenced as 87-base-pair reads on the Illumina HiSeq System. The original methods were these. In a later analysis, 70 million to 95 million unique TCR beta chains were counted across the 650 to 700 repertoires, and approximately 9.9 million of these chains were shared by at least two donors. Raw reads were error-corrected and collapsed into unique sequences by a nearest-neighbor algorithm in which closely related sequences were merged to remove PCR and sequencing errors. V, D and J gene segments were assigned by aligning CDR3 sequences to IMGT reference sequences. For a sequence to be retained, a match of at least six nucleotides to both a V gene segment and a J gene segment was required. A rearrangement was called productive if the CDR3 had no stop codons and remained in frame with V and J, and every other rearrangement was called non-productive. Following IMGT convention, CDR3 was defined as the stretch from the second conserved V-encoded cysteine to the conserved J-encoded phenylalanine. The earlier analysis of 500 to 650 of the donors excluded any sequence lacking an unambiguous match to a single V gene segment. In an earlier analysis of 450 to 750 of the donors, a V segment was called functional when productive rearrangements were above 56.7%, and segregating when the standard deviation between donors exceeded 5%. To diagnose cytomegalovirus status from the catalog of TCR beta chain sequences, a statistical classification framework was built. V and J gene assignment, in a later analysis, came from comparing TCR nucleotide sequences with IMGT/GENE-DB human TR gene sequences. Using the TCRdist pipeline, a later analysis assigned CDR3 sequences along with most-parsimonious VDJ recombination scenarios. In a later analysis, each TCR beta chain was defined by its CDR3 amino acid sequence together with its V-gene family, and reads lacking a unique V-gene family were excluded. A later analysis removed 500 to 600 highly shared, low-generation-probability nucleotide sequences to deal with suspected cross-contamination and a sequencing artifact. In a later analysis, a clonal expansion index was calculated for each public chain from normalized within-repertoire ranks of inferred template counts. Generation probabilities in a later analysis came from a VDJ recombination model fitted to out-of-frame rearrangements, and those results were checked against IGoR. A later analysis scored TCR-TCR, TCR-HLA and TCR-CMV co-occurrence with hypergeometric tests, applying a repertoire-size bias correction to TCR pairs. In a later analysis, false discovery rates were estimated by permuting HLA or CMV assignments 20 times. A later analysis grouped co-occurring TCRs with DBSCAN, adding TCRdist sequence similarity when clustering within HLA-allele-positive subsets. Co-occurrence clustering excluded repertoires with fewer than 30,000 or more than 120,000 public chains, plus five with anomalous nucleotide sharing. Held by TCRdb, this immuneACCESS table contains in-frame sequences only and omits some clones. Under half of the omission traces to an unresolved V gene where checked; the cause of the rest is unknown. V, J and clone size reflect that table, while D and trimming were determined from the DNA. Present in this sample are about 180,000 clones, approximately 80% of which were seen just once. 6% to 7.5% of the sample is held by the ten biggest clonotypes.

Comment on this clone: Its antigen specificity is not known. No much larger clonotype is one base removed from it; base qualities were not supplied.

The sample consisted of PBMCs. This sequence was found in a man aged 25 to 45 in good health and CMV-seropositive.

The DNA sequence is TGTGCCAGCAGTTTAGACAGGGACTGGAACACTGAAGCTTTCTTT. It translates as CASSLDRDWNTEAFF. Recombination connected TRBV28 to TRBJ1-1, and 7 junction bases match TRBD1. There are 15 amino acids in the CDR3, from cysteine to phenylalanine inclusive. CDR3 DNA only is kept here, 45 bases in frame from base 1. From a lookup of the germline V gene, CDR1 and CDR2 are MDHEN and SYDVKM. Trimming leaves V shorter by 2 bases and J shorter by 1 base, with the junction holding 4 bases beyond the gene matches.